This T cell receptor (beta chain) came from a study of post-analysis software for immune sequencing data. The overall study: Several disease courses (relapsing-remitting, secondary progressive and progressive-relapsing) of multiple sclerosis were included.

Comment on this clonotype: What it recognizes is unknown.

Study-wide results and limits: About five TRBV segments, including TRBV5-6, TRBV5-1 and TRBV20-1, were more frequent in patients than controls. Controls significantly exceeded multiple sclerosis patients in normalized Chao1 diversity. Clustering by F measure revealed strong co-clustering among samples prepared together in one batch.

V gave up 1 base and J gave up 5 bases, with 5 bases separating them. This CDR3 spans 12 amino acids. Germline-derived CDR1 and CDR2 are MNHNS and SASEGT. Unique molecular identifiers were carried by the TCR beta cDNA libraries. Once about 0.95 to 10 million T cells were used, roughly 0.5 million cDNA molecules resulted. TCRdb called the PCR reads again in MiXCR, with one record for every CDR3 protein. Here the sample spans some 240,000 distinct CDR3 sequences, 36% being singletons. Sequencing was carried out using blood. The TCR originated in a girl between 10 and 17 years old with multiple sclerosis. This chain uses TRBV6-1 with TRBJ1-1; unclear D gene. CDR3 DNA sequence: TGTGCCAGCAGTGAAGTAAGAACTGAAGCTTTCTTT. Translated, it gives CASSEVRTEAFF.